The T cell receptor (beta chain) under discussion was sequenced for a study of blood T cell repertoires in COVID-19. Turning to the study itself: Whether acute or convalescent, the COVID-19 samples came from the United States, Italy and Spain.

This clone was counted once. In the original workflow: From reference gene primer amplification, estimates of nucleated cell counts were derived. Data came from immunoSEQ multiplex PCR; TCRdb stores just in-frame clones and leaves some out. V and J calls and clone size follow that table, whereas D and trimming were derived from the DNA. The table includes about 58,000 clones, over 75% detected once. Germline V gene data show CDR1 as LGHNA and CDR2 as YNFKEQ. The V end was cut by 0 bases, the J end by 7 bases, with 15 bases between. This CDR3 region has 15 residues. The receptor was isolated from a woman aged 60-75 years with active COVID-19. Sequenced sample: peripheral blood. The chain recombines TRBV4-2 with TRBJ2-5, with D tentatively TRBD1 (6 bases). The CDR3 reads CASSQDLLQGWTQYF. CDR3 DNA sequence: TGTGCCAGCAGCCAAGATCTCCTACAGGGATGGACCCAGTACTTC.